This T cell receptor beta chain appears in the sequencing data of a study of CD8 T cells in ankylosing spondylitis. This CDR3 has 14 residues. Per the germline V gene, CDR1 is SGHRS and CDR2 is YFSETQ. This clonotype has a count of ten or more. One end of the junction varies from germline; a read error may be responsible. TCRdb ran MiXCR on the 5' RACE reads and lists one entry per CDR3 protein. The table lists 250,000 or so distinct CDR3 sequences, around 10% of them singletons. The chain combines TRBV5-1 with TRBJ2-7; 12 positions agree with TRBD1. The receptor's source is a male donor with ankylosing spondylitis or in good health (not recorded which). The specimen sequenced was blood, either unsorted or a sorted T cell fraction (not recorded which). The CDR3: CASSLGQGADEQYF. In DNA, the CDR3 is TGTGCCAGCAGCTTGGGACAGGGGGCGGATGAGCAGTACTTC.